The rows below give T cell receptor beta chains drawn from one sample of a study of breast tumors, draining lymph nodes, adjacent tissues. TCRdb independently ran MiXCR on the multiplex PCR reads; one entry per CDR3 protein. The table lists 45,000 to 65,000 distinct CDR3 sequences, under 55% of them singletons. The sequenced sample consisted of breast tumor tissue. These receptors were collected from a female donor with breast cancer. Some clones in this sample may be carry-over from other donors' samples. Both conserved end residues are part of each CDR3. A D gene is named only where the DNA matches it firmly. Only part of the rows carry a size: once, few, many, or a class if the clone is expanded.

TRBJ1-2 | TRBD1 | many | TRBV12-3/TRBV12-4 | TGTGCCAGCAGCCAGAAACAGGGGGTGAGCTATGGCTACACCTTC | CASSQKQGVSYGYTF
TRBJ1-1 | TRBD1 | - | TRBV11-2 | TGTGCCAGCAGACCGGACAGGCGGGCCACTGAAGCTTTCTTT | CASRPDRRATEAFF
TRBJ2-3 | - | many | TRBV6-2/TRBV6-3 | TGTGCCAGCAGCCCCGGGAGAAGAGATACGCAGTATTTT | CASSPGRRDTQYF
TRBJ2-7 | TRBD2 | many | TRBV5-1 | TGCGCCAGCAGCTCGGCCCAGGGGGGACTAGCGGGACGAGAGCAGTACTTC | CASSSAQGGLAGREQYF
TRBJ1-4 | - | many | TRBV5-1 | TGCGCCAGCAGCTTGGACGGAATTAATGAAAAACTGTTTTTT | CASSLDGINEKLFF
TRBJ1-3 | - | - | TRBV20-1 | TGCAGTGCTTGGAACTCGGGACGGACAACTAGCACCATATATTTT | CSAWNSGRTTSTIYF
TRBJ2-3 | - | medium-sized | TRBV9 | TGTGCCAGCAGCGTAGGAACTAGTTTAACAGATACGCAGTATTTT | CASSVGTSLTDTQYF
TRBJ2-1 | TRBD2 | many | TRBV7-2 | TGTGCCAGCAGCTCGGCGGGAGGGAGACACAATGAGCAGTTCTTC | CASSSAGGRHNEQFF
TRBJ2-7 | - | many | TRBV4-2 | TGTGCCAGCAGCCAAACAGGGGGGGACGGCGAGCAGTACTTC | CASSQTGGDGEQYF
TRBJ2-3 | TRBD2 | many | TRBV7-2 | TGTGCCAGCAGCTCGAGCCTTCCTAGCGGGGCTAGCACAGATACGCAGTATTTT | CASSSSLPSGASTDTQYF
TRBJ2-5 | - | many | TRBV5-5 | TGTGCCAGCAGCCGAGGAAACAGGGCTTACCAAGAGACCCAGTACTTC | CASSRGNRAYQETQYF
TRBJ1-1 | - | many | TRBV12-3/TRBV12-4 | TGTGCCAGCCGCGGACGGGAATCGAACACTGAAGCTTTCTTT | CASRGRESNTEAFF
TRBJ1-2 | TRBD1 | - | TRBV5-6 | TGTGCCAGCAGCCCGGGACAGGGGGCTCGAGCTAACTATGGCTACACCTTC | CASSPGQGARANYGYTF
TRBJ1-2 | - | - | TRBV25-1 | TGTGCCAGCAGTGCTAGAGAGGCAGCGCGGGGCTACACCTTC | CASSAREAARGYTF
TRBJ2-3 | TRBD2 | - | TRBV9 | TGTGCCAGCAGCGGTGGGACTAGCGGGCATTTT | CASSGGTSGHF
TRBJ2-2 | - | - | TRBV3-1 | TGTGCCGGCAGCCCCAACGGACTGGGGGCCGGGGAGCTGTTTTTT | CAGSPNGLGAGELFF
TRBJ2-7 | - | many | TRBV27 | TGTGCCAGCAGCGACAGCTCCTACGAGCAGTACTTC | CASSDSSYEQYF
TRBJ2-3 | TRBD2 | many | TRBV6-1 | TGTGCCAGCAGTGGCGGGAGAGTGACAGATACGCAGTATTTT | CASSGGRVTDTQYF
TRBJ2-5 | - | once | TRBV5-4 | TGTGCCAGCAGCTCCCGGGCAGGGCCCACTAGTCCAGACCAAGAGACCCAGTACTTC | CASSSRAGPTSPDQETQYF
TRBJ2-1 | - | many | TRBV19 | TGTGCCAGCGGAATAGGGAATGAGCAGTTCTTC | CASGIGNEQFF
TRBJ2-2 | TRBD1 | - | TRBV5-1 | TGCGCCAGCAGCTCCGGGACAGGGAACACCGGGGAGCTGTTTTTT | CASSSGTGNTGELFF
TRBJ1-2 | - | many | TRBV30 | TGTGCCTGGAGTGTGTCCAACTATGGCTACACCTTC | CAWSVSNYGYTF
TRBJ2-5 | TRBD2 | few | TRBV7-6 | TGTGCCAGCAGCTTAGCGGGGGGGGGACTAGCGAGGAGTGAGACCCAGTACTTC | CASSLAGGGLARSETQYF
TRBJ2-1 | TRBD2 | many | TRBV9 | TGTGCCAGCAGCTTAACTAGCGACTCCTACAATGAGCAGTTCTTC | CASSLTSDSYNEQFF
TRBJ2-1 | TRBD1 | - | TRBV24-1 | TGTGCCACCAGCCTCCAGGGGGCTCTGGACAATGAGCGGTTCTTC | CATSLQGALDNERFF
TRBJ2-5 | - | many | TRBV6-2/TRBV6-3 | TGTGCCAGCAGTTACGGGGACACCCAAGAGACCCAGTACTTC | CASSYGDTQETQYF
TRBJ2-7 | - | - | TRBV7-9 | TGTGCCAGCAGCACTCCGGGGTCCTACGAGCAGTACTTC | CASSTPGSYEQYF
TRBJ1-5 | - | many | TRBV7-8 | TGTGCCAGCAGCTTATTGAGGAACCCTAGCAATCAGCCCCAGCATTTT | CASSLLRNPSNQPQHF
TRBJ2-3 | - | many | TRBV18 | TGTGCCAGCTCACCAACGACCACAGATACGCAGTATTTT | CASSPTTTDTQYF
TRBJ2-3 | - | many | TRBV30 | TGTGCCGGATTCACTCCGGGGGTGGATACGCAGTATTTT | CAGFTPGVDTQYF
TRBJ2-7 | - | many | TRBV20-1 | TGCAGTGCTTTCACGGGCGGTACCTACGAGCAGTACTTC | CSAFTGGTYEQYF
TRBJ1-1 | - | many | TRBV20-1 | TGCAGTGCTAGTCTGGGGTCTGGACTCCGGGGGACTGAAGCTTTCTTT | CSASLGSGLRGTEAFF
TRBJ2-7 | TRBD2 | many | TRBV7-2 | TGTGCCAGCAGCTACGCGACTAGCGGGAGCTCCTACGAGCAGTACTTC | CASSYATSGSSYEQYF
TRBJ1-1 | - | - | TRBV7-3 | TGTGCCAGCAGCCAAAATGGGGGGGGGAACACTGAAGCTTTCTTT | CASSQNGGGNTEAFF
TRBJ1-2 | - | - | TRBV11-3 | TGTGCCAGCAGCACCGGGAGTCACTATGGCTACACCTTC | CASSTGSHYGYTF
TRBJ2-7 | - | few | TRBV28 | TGTGCCAGCAGTTCCCGTCTCGGCAGCTCCTACGAGCAGTACTTC | CASSSRLGSSYEQYF
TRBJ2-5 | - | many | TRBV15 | TGTGCCACCAGCAGAGATCCGGGGAGTCAAGAGACCCAGTACTTC | CATSRDPGSQETQYF
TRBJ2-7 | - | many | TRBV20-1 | TGCAGTGCTAGAGATCTGTTCCGTTACGAGCAGTACTTC | CSARDLFRYEQYF
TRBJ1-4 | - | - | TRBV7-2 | TGTGCCAGCAGCCCCGACAACTACAATGAAAAGCTGGTTTTT | CASSPDNYNEKLVF
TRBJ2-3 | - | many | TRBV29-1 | TGCAGCGTTTCACAGGGAGGAACAGATACGCAGTATTTT | CSVSQGGTDTQYF
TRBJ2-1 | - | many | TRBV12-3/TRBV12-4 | TGTGCCAGCAGTCGAGCGGACAATGAGCAGTTCTTC | CASSRADNEQFF
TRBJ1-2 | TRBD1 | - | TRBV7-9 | TGTGCCAGCAGTTTCACCTCCCGGGACAGGGGGCGGGATGGCTACACCTTC | CASSFTSRDRGRDGYTF